This T cell receptor (beta chain) was retrieved from a study of T cell responses to AZD1222 COVID-19 vaccine. Germline-derived CDR1 and CDR2 are LGHNA and YNFKEQ. Trimming cost V 1 base and J 5 bases; bases outside gene matches: 7. The length of the CDR3 is 16 residues. Notes on the study in general: There were vaccine-associated CD4 TCRs across spike, dominant at 160-218 and 743-854. Repertoire collection took place solely once the T cell response had peaked. Baseline testing showed seropositivity in only six or seven AZD1222 recipients.

Details on this clone: The antigen is unknown.

Profiling relied on immunoSEQ multiplex PCR, and the TCRdb table lists in-frame clones only, not all of them. The sample lists fewer than 150,000 clones, 85% to 95% occurring once. V usage is TRBV4-2 and J usage is TRBJ2-5; 10 positions match TRBD2. The TCR was taken from an adult who received the AZD1222 COVID-19 vaccine. The specimen was peripheral blood, collected 28 days after the second AZD1222 dose. The CDR3 sequence is CASSQGLAGAAETQYF. The CDR3 nucleotides are TGTGCCAGCAGCCAAGGGCTAGCGGGGGCCGCGGAGACCCAGTACTTC.